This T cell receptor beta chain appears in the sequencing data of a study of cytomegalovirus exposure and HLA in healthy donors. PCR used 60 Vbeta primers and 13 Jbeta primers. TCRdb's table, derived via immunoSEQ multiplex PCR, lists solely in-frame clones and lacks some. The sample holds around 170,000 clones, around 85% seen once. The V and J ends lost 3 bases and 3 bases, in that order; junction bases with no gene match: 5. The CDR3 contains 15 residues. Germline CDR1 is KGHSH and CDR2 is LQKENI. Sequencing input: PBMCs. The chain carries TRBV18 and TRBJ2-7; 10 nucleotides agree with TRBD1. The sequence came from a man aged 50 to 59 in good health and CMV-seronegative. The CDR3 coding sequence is TGTGCCAGCTCACCGACGACAGGGGGCATCTACGAGCAGTACTTC. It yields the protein CASSPTTGGIYEQYF.